The 30 T cell receptor beta chains below come from one sample, sequenced in a study of identical twins. TCRdb called the 5' RACE reads again in MiXCR, with one record for every CDR3 protein. Of 450,000 to 650,000 distinct CDR3 sequences in the sample, 9.6% are singletons; the top ten hold roughly 3%. This sample was also put to use in a study of yellow fever vaccine responses in identical twins.

Sequenced: PBMCs. The origin of the receptors is a young woman in good health.

The chain joins TRBV27 to TRBJ1-1; weak D call: TRBD1 (5 bases). This CDR3 spans 16 amino acids. Germline-derived CDR1 and CDR2 are MNHEY and SMNVEV (reference sequence). With 4 bases removed from V and 0 bases from J, the gap between germline ends came to 15 bases. The CDR3 region has the DNA TGTGCCAGCAGTTCGGACGGAGGACACATGAACACTGAAGCTTTCTTT. Translation: CASSSDGGHMNTEAFF.

There are many counts of this clonotype. The rearrangement links TRBV12-3 or TRBV12-4 to TRBJ2-3; a weak D match, TRBD2 (8 bases). The CDR3 spans 18 residues. Trimming removed 7 bases from V and 5 bases from J, with 28 bases in between. The CDR3 DNA follows: TGTGCCAGCAACTCCCGGGAGGGGGCCGGGGCGAACGGAGATACGCAGTATTTT. Translation: CASNSREGAGANGDTQYF.

This clonotype was seen ten or more times. Here the CDR3 reads CASSPSQAGGPGGELFF. As DNA, the CDR3 is TGTGCCAGCAGTCCATCTCAGGCGGGGGGGCCCGGCGGGGAGCTGTTTTTT. The V call is TRBV27, the J call TRBJ2-2; 9 positions agree with TRBD2. Losses at the gene ends were 5 bases for V and 7 bases for J; bases not matched to a gene: 14. The CDR3 is 17 amino acids. Germline lookup yields CDR1 MNHEY and CDR2 SMNVEV (reference sequence).

This clonotype was recorded a few times. The V call is TRBV15, the J call TRBJ2-1, with D perhaps TRBD2 (5 bases). The CDR3 runs to 11 residues. V was trimmed by 7 bases and J by 7 bases, leaving 8 bases between them. Germline CDR1 LNHNV, CDR2 YYDKDF (reference sequence). CDR3 in amino acids: CATTEGNEQFF. The CDR3 DNA is TGTGCCACCACCGAGGGTAATGAGCAGTTCTTC.

J is TRBJ2-7 and V is TRBV28; 9 nucleotides agree with TRBD1. This CDR3 has 14 amino acids. Germline assignment: CDR1 MDHEN and CDR2 SYDVKM. V dropped 6 bases and J dropped 6; count of bases not matched to a gene: 9. The CDR3 coding sequence is TGTGCCAGCAGGCCGGGACAGGGACTTCGCGAGCAGTACTTC. The encoded protein is CASRPGQGLREQYF.

The rearrangement links TRBV6-2 or TRBV6-3 to TRBJ2-2, with a tentative D call TRBD1 (6 bases). This CDR3 spans 16 amino acids. Trimming stripped 7 bases from V and 4 bases from J, with 19 bases between. Germline lookup yields CDR1 MNHEY and CDR2 SVGEGT. CDR3 in DNA: TGTGCCAGCACCCAAAAAATTATGACAGGCACCGGGGAGCTGTTTTTT. It encodes CASTQKIMTGTGELFF.

The chain joins TRBV15 to TRBJ2-3, with D tentatively TRBD2 (5 bases). This CDR3 has 13 amino acids. Trimming removed 0 bases from V and 8 bases from J, with 9 bases in between. Germline assignment: CDR1 LNHNV and CDR2 YYDKDF (reference sequence). The CDR3 loop reads CATSRDIGGTQYF. In DNA, the CDR3 is TGTGCCACCAGCAGAGATATCGGAGGTACGCAGTATTTT.

This clonotype was seen only a few times. The rearrangement uses TRBV29-1 and TRBJ2-7; D is unclear. Germline V gene sequence: CDR1 SQVTM, CDR2 ANQGSEA. CDR3 size: 11 residues. The germline V and J ends were trimmed by 6 bases and 4 bases, with 10 bases remaining between them. For the CDR3, the DNA is TGCAGCGTCGCCGACTGGTACGAGCAGTACTTC. Amino acids: CSVADWYEQYF.

The rearrangement joins TRBV2 to TRBJ1-1, with TRBD1 as a possible D gene (6 bases). The V end lost 8 bases, the J end lost 11 bases, and 18 bases lay between the germline ends. This CDR3 comprises 12 residues. The germline V gene has CDR1 SNHLY and CDR2 FYNNEI. This CDR3 is CASPDGGGRAFF. DNA for the CDR3: TGTGCCAGCCCGGATGGGGGGGGCAGGGCTTTCTTT.

This chain connects TRBV20-1 to TRBJ2-3; TRBD1 matches 8 bases. This CDR3 region has 15 residues. The J segment lost 4 bases and the V segment lost 5 bases, leaving 11 bases of the junction unmatched. Germline CDR1 reads DFQATT; CDR2 reads SNEGSKA (reference sequence). This chain's CDR3 is CSAPPRGQGPDTQYF. The CDR3 DNA follows: TGCAGTGCTCCACCCAGAGGACAGGGTCCAGATACGCAGTATTTT.

V gene TRBV20-1 combines with J gene TRBJ2-3; the D is unclear. The ends were cut back, 6 bases at V and 6 bases at J, with 25 bases in the middle. Germline V gene lookup returns CDR1 DFQATT and CDR2 SNEGSKA (reference sequence). The CDR3 sequence is 16 residues long. DNA of the CDR3: TGCAGTGCCAGAAAAACTGAATTCTCCCCTTTGGATACGCAGTATTTT. Translated, it gives CSARKTEFSPLDTQYF.

This clonotype was picked up many times. This chain links TRBV27 with TRBJ2-2; a possible D gene is TRBD2 (6 bases). V gave up 4 bases and J gave up 7 bases, with 10 bases separating them. The germline V gene has CDR1 MNHEY and CDR2 SMNVEV (reference sequence). This CDR3 has 13 amino acids. The CDR3 region is CASSWGEGGELFF. In nucleotides, the CDR3 is TGTGCCAGCAGTTGGGGGGAAGGCGGGGAGCTGTTTTTT.

This clonotype was picked up many times. This sequence joins TRBV29-1 and TRBJ2-5; D gene ambiguous. Germline CDR1 reads SQVTM; CDR2 reads ANQGSEA. Trimming cost V 3 bases and J 1 base, with 9 bases left between them. CDR3 length equals 13 residues. DNA of the CDR3: TGCAGCGTTGATAATCGGACCCAAGAGACCCAGTACTTC. This gives the protein CSVDNRTQETQYF.

This clonotype was counted only a few times. The V and J genes are TRBV16 and TRBJ2-1, with D unclear. V was shortened by 2 bases and J by 0 bases, with 17 bases between the two germline ends. The CDR3 contains 18 residues. Germline CDR1 KGHSY, CDR2 FQNENV. CDR3 sequence: CASSQAVGMGSSYNEQFF. In DNA form, the CDR3 reads TGTGCCAGCAGCCAAGCGGTAGGTATGGGCAGCTCCTACAATGAGCAGTTCTTC.

This clonotype has ten or more counts. This chain uses TRBV4-2 with TRBJ2-1, with TRBD2 identical over 12 bases. Germline CDR1 reads LGHNA; CDR2 reads YNFKEQ. The CDR3 length is 18 residues. V was pared by 0 bases and J by 3 bases, with 6 bases of the junction left unmatched. This CDR3 reads CASSQDLTLAGGYNEQFF. CDR3 sequence (DNA): TGTGCCAGCAGCCAAGACTTAACACTAGCGGGGGGCTACAATGAGCAGTTCTTC.

This chain uses TRBV29-1 with TRBJ2-2, with no clear D. Trimming pared 6 bases from V and 4 bases from J, leaving 15 bases between. The CDR3 has 14 residues. Germline V lookup: CDR1 SQVTM, CDR2 ANQGSEA. CDR3: CSVELGFGTGELFF. CDR3 DNA: TGCAGCGTCGAACTGGGGTTCGGCACCGGGGAGCTGTTTTTT.

The gene calls are TRBV6-1 and TRBJ2-2, with D unclear. Trimming pared 6 bases from V and 6 bases from J, leaving 11 bases between. From germline, CDR1 is MNHNS and CDR2 SASEGT. This CDR3 is built from 13 residues. The DNA of the CDR3 is TGTGCCAGCAGAGGGCCCCCCTCCGGGGAGCTGTTTTTT. It yields the protein CASRGPPSGELFF.

This clonotype showed up just a few times. J is TRBJ2-2 and V is TRBV10-3; D unclear. V was clipped by 8 bases and J by 4 bases, with 14 bases between them. This CDR3 has 14 residues. The V gene's germline CDR1 is ENHRY and CDR2 SYGVKD. The CDR3 here is CAIRTLSLTGELFF. The CDR3 coding sequence is TGTGCCATCCGAACCTTGTCGCTCACCGGGGAGCTGTTTTTT.

The chain is built from TRBV15 and TRBJ2-3; D possibly corresponds to TRBD2 (5 bases). V was clipped by 5 bases and J by 6 bases, with 18 bases between them. The germline CDR1 and CDR2 sequences are LNHNV and YYDKDF (reference sequence). There are 15 residues in the CDR3. This chain's CDR3 is CATSRGPGPSDTQYF. The CDR3 bases are TGTGCCACCAGCCGAGGGCCGGGCCCGTCCGATACGCAGTATTTT.

The chain combines TRBV28 with TRBJ2-1, with TRBD2 identical over 7 bases. From germline, CDR1 is MDHEN and CDR2 SYDVKM. V dropped 7 bases and J dropped 7; count of bases not matched to a gene: 10. The CDR3 has 14 residues. The CDR3 nucleotides are TGTGCCAGCACCCGGGAGGCAGGGAAAAATGAGCAGTTCTTC. Protein product: CASTREAGKNEQFF.

This clonotype was seen a few times. This rearrangement joins TRBV29-1 to TRBJ2-3; 7 bases line up with TRBD2. The CDR3 runs to 14 residues. The germline gives CDR1 SQVTM, CDR2 ANQGSEA. The trim removed 3 bases at V and 2 bases at J, leaving 5 bases unmatched. The CDR3 loop is CSVEAGDYTDTQYF. DNA of the CDR3: TGCAGCGTTGAGGCGGGAGATTACACAGATACGCAGTATTTT.

V usage is TRBV4-3 and J usage is TRBJ2-7; no reliable D call. Deletions cut 0 bases from V and 13 bases from J, with 16 bases between. The V gene's germline CDR1 is LGHNA and CDR2 YSLEER. This CDR3 has 13 amino acids. CDR3 DNA sequence: TGCGCCAGCAGCCAAGATCATGGAGTCTTTCATTACTTC. Translated: CASSQDHGVFHYF.

In this sample, this clonotype turned up a few times. V gene TRBV9 combines with J gene TRBJ2-1; TRBD2 agrees at 11 bases. The CDR3 has 16 residues. Trimming at V came to 2 bases and at J to 2 bases, leaving 3 bases not matched to a gene. Germline V gene data show CDR1 as SGDLS and CDR2 as YYNGEE. This CDR3 is CASSVGLAVTYNEQFF. The CDR3 DNA follows: TGTGCCAGCAGCGTGGGACTAGCGGTGACCTACAATGAGCAGTTCTTC.

This clonotype has ten or more counts. V usage is TRBV27 and J usage is TRBJ2-1; a weak D match, TRBD1 (5 bases). The CDR3 runs 12 residues. The V end lost 5 bases, the J end lost 5 bases, and 7 bases lay between the germline ends. Germline V lookup: CDR1 MNHEY, CDR2 SMNVEV (reference sequence). The CDR3 DNA reads TGTGCCAGCAGTATGACAGACAATGAGCAGTTCTTC. Its protein product is CASSMTDNEQFF.

This clonotype was counted between two and nine times. The chain couples TRBV11-2 to TRBJ2-3; possible D gene TRBD1, 6 bases. The CDR3 covers 17 residues. In germline, CDR1 is SGHAT, CDR2 FQNNGV. V lost 4 bases and J lost 0, with 17 bases in between. The CDR3 DNA follows: TGTGCCAGCAGCTCATACAGGGTACCATCTAGCACAGATACGCAGTATTTT. It is translated as CASSSYRVPSSTDTQYF.

This chain connects TRBV5-1 to TRBJ2-4, with TRBD2 as a possible D gene (5 bases). The CDR3 length is 19 residues. Trimming took 0 bases from V and 0 from J, leaving 19 bases between them. From germline, CDR1 is SGHRS and CDR2 YFSETQ. CDR3 region: CASSLVLRVEILAKNIQYF. DNA for the CDR3: TGCGCCAGCAGCTTGGTTTTGAGGGTTGAGATACTAGCCAAAAACATTCAGTACTTC.

CDR3 in DNA: TGTGCCAGTAGTATAAAGATAACGGGCACCGGGGAGCTGTTTTTT. Its protein product is CASSIKITGTGELFF. The rearrangement uses TRBV19 and TRBJ2-2; D is undetermined. Germline CDR1 reads LNHDA; CDR2 reads SQIVND (reference sequence). The V and J ends lost 2 bases and 4 bases respectively, with 11 bases between them. The CDR3 consists of 15 residues.

V and J are TRBV11-2 and TRBJ2-1; a weak D match, TRBD2 (6 bases). This CDR3 is built from 15 residues. Germline-derived CDR1 and CDR2 are SGHAT and FQNNGV. Trimming cost V 3 bases and J 2 bases, with 11 bases left between them. DNA for the CDR3: TGTGCCAGCAGCTTTTCGACTAGGGCCTACAATGAGCAGTTCTTC. This sequence encodes CASSFSTRAYNEQFF.

This clonotype appeared a few times. This chain uses TRBV6-2 or TRBV6-3 with TRBJ2-3; 11 positions match TRBD2. The V gene end was trimmed by 2 bases and the J gene end by 2 bases; junction bases not matched to a gene: 3. Looked up from germline, CDR1 is MNHEY and CDR2 is SVGEGT. The CDR3 has 16 amino acids. Here the CDR3 DNA reads TGTGCCAGCAGTTACGAGACTAGCGGGGCCACAGATACGCAGTATTTT. Residues: CASSYETSGATDTQYF.

This clonotype was observed many times. This sequence joins TRBV7-9 and TRBJ2-7, with 8 bases identical to TRBD2. CDR1 and CDR2 (germline): SEHNR, FQNEAQ (reference sequence). The junction had 5 bases not matched to a gene; V was cut back by 5 bases and J by 2 bases. CDR3 length: 14 amino acids. The CDR3 region is CASSEGLAPYEQYF. The CDR3 bases are TGTGCCAGCAGCGAAGGACTAGCTCCCTACGAGCAGTACTTC.